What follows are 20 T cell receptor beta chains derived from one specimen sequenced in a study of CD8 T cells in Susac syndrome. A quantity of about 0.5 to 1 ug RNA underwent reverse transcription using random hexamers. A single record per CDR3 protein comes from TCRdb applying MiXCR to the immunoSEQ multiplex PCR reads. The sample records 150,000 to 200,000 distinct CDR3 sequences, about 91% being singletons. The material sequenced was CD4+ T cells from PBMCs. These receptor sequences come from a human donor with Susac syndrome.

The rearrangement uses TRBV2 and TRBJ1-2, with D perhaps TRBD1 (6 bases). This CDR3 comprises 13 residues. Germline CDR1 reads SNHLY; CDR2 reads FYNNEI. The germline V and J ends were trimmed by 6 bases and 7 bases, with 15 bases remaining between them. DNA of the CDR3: TGTGCCAGCAGCCCTACATCAGGGGCTGGCTACACCTTC. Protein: CASSPTSGAGYTF.

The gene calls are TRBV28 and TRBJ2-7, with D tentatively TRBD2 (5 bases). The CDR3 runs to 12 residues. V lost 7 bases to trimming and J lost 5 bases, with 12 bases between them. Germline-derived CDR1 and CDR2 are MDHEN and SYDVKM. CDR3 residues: CASIGAVNEQYF. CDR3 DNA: TGTGCCAGCATAGGAGCGGTGAACGAGCAGTACTTC. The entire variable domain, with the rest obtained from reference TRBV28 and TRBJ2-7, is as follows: DVKVTQSSRYLVKRTGEKVFLECVQDMDHENMFWYRQDPGLGLRLIYFSYDVKMKEKGDIPEGYSVSREKKERFSLILESASTNQTSMYLCASIGAVNEQYFGPGTRLTVT.

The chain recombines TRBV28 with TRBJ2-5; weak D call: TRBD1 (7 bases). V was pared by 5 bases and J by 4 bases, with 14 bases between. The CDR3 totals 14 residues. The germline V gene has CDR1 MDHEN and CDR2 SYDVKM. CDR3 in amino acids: CASSVQGRSETQYF. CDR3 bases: TGTGCCAGCAGTGTACAGGGGAGGTCAGAGACCCAGTACTTC.

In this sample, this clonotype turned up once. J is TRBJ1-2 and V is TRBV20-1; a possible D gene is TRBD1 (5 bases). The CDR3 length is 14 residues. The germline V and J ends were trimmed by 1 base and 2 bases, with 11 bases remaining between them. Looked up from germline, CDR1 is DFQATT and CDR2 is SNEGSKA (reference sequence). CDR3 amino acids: CSARVGGGNYGYTF. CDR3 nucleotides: TGCAGTGCTAGAGTTGGGGGGGGGAACTATGGCTACACCTTC.

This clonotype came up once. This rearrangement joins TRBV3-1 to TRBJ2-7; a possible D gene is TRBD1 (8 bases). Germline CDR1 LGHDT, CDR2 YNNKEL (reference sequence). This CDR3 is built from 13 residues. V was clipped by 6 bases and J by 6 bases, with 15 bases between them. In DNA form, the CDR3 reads TGTGCCAGCAGGGCACAGGGGGGGAGCGAGCAGTACTTC. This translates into CASRAQGGSEQYF.

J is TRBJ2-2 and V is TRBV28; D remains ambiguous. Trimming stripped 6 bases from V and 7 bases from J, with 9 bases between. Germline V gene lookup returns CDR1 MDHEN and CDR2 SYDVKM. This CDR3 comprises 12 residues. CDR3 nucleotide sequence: TGTGCCAGCAGACTGGATGGCGGGGAGCTGTTTTTT. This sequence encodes CASRLDGGELFF. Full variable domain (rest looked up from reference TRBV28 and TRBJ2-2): DVKVTQSSRYLVKRTGEKVFLECVQDMDHENMFWYRQDPGLGLRLIYFSYDVKMKEKGDIPEGYSVSREKKERFSLILESASTNQTSMYLCASRLDGGELFFGEGSRLTVL.

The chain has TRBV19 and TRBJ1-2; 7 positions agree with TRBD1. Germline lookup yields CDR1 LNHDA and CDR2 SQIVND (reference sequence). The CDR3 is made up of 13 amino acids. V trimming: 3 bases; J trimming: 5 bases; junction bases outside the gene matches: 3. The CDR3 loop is CASSIGQVYGYTF. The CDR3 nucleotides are TGTGCCAGTAGTATCGGACAGGTGTATGGCTACACCTTC.

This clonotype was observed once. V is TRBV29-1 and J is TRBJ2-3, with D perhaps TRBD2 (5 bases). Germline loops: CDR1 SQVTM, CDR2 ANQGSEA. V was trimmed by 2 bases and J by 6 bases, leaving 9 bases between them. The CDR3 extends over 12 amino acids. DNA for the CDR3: TGCAGCGTTGAAAAGGGCGGGGATACGCAGTATTTT. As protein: CSVEKGGDTQYF.

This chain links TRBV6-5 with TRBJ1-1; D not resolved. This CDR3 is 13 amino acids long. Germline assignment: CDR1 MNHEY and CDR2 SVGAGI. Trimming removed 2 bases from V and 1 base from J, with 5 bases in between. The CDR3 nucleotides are TGTGCCAGCAGTTACGCGAAGAACACTGAAGCTTTCTTT. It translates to CASSYAKNTEAFF.

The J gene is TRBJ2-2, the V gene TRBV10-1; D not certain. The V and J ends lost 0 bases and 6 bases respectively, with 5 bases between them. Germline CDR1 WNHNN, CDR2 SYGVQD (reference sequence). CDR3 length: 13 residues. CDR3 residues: CASSESLSGELFF. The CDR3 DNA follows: TGCGCCAGCAGTGAGTCGTTGTCCGGGGAGCTGTTTTTT.

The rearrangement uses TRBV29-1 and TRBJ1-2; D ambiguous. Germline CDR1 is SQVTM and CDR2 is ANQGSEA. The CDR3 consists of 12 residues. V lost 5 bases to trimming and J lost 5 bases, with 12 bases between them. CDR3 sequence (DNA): TGCAGCGTTTCCGACATTGGGTATGGCTACACCTTC. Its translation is CSVSDIGYGYTF. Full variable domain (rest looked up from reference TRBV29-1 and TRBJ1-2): SAVISQKPSRDICQRGTSLTIQCQVDSQVTMMFWYRQQPGQSLTLIATANQGSEATYESGFVIDKFPISRPNLTFSTLTVSNMSPEDSSIYLCSVSDIGYGYTFGSGTRLTVV.

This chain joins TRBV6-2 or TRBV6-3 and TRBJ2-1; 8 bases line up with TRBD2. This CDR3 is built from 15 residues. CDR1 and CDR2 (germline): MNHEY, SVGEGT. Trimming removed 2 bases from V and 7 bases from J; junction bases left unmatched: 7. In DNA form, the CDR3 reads TGTGCCAGCAGTTACCGAGCGGGAGCGGTAAATGAGCAGTTCTTC. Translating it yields CASSYRAGAVNEQFF.

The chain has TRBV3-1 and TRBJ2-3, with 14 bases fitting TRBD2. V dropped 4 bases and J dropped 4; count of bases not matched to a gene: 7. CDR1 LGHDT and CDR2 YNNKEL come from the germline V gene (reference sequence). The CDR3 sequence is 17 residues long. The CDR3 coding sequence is TGTGCCAGCAGCCCCGGGACTAGCGGGAGAGGATCAGATACGCAGTATTTT. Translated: CASSPGTSGRGSDTQYF.

The DNA for the CDR3 is TGTGCCAGCTCACCAACTGGGGCGCGGAACACCGGGGAGCTGTTTTTT. Protein sequence: CASSPTGARNTGELFF. V gene TRBV18 combines with J gene TRBJ2-2, with TRBD1 as a possible D gene (5 bases). Germline CDR1 KGHSH, CDR2 LQKENI. V was cut by 2 bases and J by 1 base, with 11 bases left in between. This CDR3 region has 16 residues.

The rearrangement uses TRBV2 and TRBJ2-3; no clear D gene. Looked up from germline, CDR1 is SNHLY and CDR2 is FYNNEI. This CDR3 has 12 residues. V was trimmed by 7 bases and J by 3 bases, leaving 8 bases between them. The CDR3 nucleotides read TGTGCCAGCATTAAGACAACAGATACGCAGTATTTT. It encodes CASIKTTDTQYF.

The CDR3 sequence is CASSFYLGQGANEQFF. DNA for the CDR3: TGTGCCAGCAGCTTCTACTTGGGACAGGGTGCCAATGAGCAGTTCTTC. This chain joins TRBV7-9 and TRBJ2-1, with 9 bases identical to TRBD1. The junction had 9 bases not matched to a gene; V was cut back by 3 bases and J by 6 bases. There are 16 residues in the CDR3. In germline, CDR1 is SEHNR, CDR2 FQNEAQ (reference sequence).

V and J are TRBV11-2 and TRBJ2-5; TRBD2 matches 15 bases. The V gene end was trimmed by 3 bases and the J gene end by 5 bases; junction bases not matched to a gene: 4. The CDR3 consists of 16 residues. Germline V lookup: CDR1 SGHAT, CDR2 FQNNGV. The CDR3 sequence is CASSLLGTSGRETQYF. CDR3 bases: TGTGCCAGCAGCTTGTTAGGGACTAGCGGGAGGGAGACCCAGTACTTC.

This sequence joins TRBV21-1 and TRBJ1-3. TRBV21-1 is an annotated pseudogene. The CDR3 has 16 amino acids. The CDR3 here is CASSPFKVYSGNTIYF. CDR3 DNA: TGTGCCAGCAGCCCCTTTAAGGTTTACTCTGGAAACACCATATATTTT.

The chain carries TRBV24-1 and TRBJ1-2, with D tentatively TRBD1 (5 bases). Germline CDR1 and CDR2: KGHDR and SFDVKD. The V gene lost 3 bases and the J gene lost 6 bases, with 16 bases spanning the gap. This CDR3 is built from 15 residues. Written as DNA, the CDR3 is TGTGCCACCAGTGATGGAGCAGGGTTAGGGGATGGCTACACCTTC. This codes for CATSDGAGLGDGYTF.

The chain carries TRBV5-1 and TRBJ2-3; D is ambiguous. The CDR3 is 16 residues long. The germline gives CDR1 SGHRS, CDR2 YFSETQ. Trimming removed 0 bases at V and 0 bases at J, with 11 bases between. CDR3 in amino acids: CASSLDEAGSTDTQYF. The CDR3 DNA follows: TGCGCCAGCAGCTTGGACGAGGCCGGTAGCACAGATACGCAGTATTTT.